This T cell receptor (beta chain) is from a study of immune evolution from preneoplasia to lung adenocarcinoma. The V gene's germline CDR1 is MDHEN and CDR2 SYDVKM. Trimming at V came to 5 bases and at J to 6 bases, leaving 16 bases not matched to a gene. This CDR3 spans 17 amino acids. Only in-frame clones appear in the TCRdb table, and some are missing; sequencing was by immunoSEQ multiplex PCR. This table holds about 8,100 clones, around 83% found once. The TCR originated in a person aged 65 to 85 with lung adenocarcinoma. V usage is TRBV28 and J usage is TRBJ1-5, with 7 bases that match TRBD1. The sample comprised FFPE minimally invasive lung adenocarcinoma tissue. CDR3 protein: CASSPFPRGTVGQPQHF. The CDR3 DNA follows: TGTGCCAGCAGTCCCTTCCCCAGGGGGACGGTGGGTCAGCCCCAGCATTTT.